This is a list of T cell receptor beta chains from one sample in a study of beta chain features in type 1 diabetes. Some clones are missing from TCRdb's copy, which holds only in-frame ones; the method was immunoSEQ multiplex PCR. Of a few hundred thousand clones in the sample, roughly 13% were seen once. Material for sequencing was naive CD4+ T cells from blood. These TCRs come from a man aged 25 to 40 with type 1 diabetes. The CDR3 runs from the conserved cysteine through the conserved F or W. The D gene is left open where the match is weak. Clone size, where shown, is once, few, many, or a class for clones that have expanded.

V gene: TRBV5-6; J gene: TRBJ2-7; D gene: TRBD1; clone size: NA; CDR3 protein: CASSVVGGQGYEQYF; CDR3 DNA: TGTGCCAGCAGCGTTGTCGGGGGACAGGGCTACGAGCAGTACTTC
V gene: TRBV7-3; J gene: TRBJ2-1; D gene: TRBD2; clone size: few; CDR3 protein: CASSSSSGSYNEQFF; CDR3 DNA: TGTGCCAGCAGCTCTTCTAGCGGGAGCTACAATGAGCAGTTCTTC
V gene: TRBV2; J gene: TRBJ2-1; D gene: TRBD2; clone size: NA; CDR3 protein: CASSTSGRNEQFF; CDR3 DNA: TGTGCCAGCAGTACAAGCGGGAGAAATGAGCAGTTCTTC
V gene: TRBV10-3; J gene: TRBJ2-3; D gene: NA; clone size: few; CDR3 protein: CAISGGRDGDTQYF; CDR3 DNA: TGTGCCATCAGTGGCGGCAGGGATGGGGATACGCAGTATTTT
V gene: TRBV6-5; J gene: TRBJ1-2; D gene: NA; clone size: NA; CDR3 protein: CASSPQGNYGYTF; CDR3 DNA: TGTGCCAGCAGTCCCCAGGGAAACTATGGCTACACCTTC
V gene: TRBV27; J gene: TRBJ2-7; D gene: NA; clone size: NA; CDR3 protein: CASSRSLEYEQYF; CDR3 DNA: TGTGCCAGCAGTCGGAGCTTAGAATACGAGCAGTACTTC
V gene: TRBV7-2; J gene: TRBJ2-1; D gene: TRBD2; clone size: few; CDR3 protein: CASSLDWREGHIEFF; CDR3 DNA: TGTGCCAGCAGCTTAGATTGGCGGGAGGGGCACATCGAGTTCTTC
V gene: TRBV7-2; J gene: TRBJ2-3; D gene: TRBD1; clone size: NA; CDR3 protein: CASSLWDRGTDTQYF; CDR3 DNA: TGTGCCAGCAGCCTCTGGGACAGGGGCACAGATACGCAGTATTTT
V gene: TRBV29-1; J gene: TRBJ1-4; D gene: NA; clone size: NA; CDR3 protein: CSVAGTKEGRSNEKLFF; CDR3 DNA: TGCAGCGTTGCGGGAACAAAAGAAGGGCGTTCAAATGAAAAACTGTTTTTT
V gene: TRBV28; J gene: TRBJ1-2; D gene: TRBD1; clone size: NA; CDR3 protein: CATKTGGYYGYTF; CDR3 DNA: TGTGCCACCAAGACAGGGGGCTACTATGGCTACACCTTC